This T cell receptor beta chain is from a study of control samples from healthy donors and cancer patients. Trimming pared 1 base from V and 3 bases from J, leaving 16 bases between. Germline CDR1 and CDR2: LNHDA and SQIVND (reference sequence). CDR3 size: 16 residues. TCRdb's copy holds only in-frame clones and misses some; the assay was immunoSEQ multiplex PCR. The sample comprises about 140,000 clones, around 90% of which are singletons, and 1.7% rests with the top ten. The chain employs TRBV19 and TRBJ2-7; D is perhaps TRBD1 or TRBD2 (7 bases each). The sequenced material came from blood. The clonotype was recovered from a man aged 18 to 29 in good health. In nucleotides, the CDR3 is TGTGCCAGTAGTATAGGAACAGGGGAGGGATTCTACGAGCAGTACTTC. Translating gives CASSIGTGEGFYEQYF.